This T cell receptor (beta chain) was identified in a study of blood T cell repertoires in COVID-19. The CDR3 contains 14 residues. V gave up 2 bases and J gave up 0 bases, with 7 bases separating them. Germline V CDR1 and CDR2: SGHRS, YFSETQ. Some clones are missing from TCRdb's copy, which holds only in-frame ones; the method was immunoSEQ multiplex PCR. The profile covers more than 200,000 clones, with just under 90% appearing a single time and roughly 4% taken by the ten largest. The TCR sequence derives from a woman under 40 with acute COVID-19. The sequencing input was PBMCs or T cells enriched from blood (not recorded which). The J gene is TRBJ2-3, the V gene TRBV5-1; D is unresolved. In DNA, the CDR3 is TGCGCCAGCAGCTTAACAGATAGCACAGATACGCAGTATTTT. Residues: CASSLTDSTDTQYF.